The TCR beta chain under discussion was sequenced for a study of identical twins. Study-wide results and caveats: The study reached conclusions through statistical analysis that was cross-sectional, not following the same donors.

TCRdb fed the 5' RACE reads into MiXCR, producing one record per CDR3 protein. The sample holds roughly 630,000 distinct CDR3 sequences; roughly 7.1% are singletons and the top ten take over 1.5%. This clonotype was observed a few times. What it binds is not known. The same sample was also studied in work on yellow fever vaccine responses in identical twins.

Material: PBMCs. The sequence derives from a woman under 30 in good health.

The CDR3, as DNA: TGTGCCATCAGCGAGACAGGCCCCGGCTCCTACGAGCAGTACTTC. Protein sequence: CAISETGPGSYEQYF. This chain joins TRBV10-3 and TRBJ2-7, with a possible D match to TRBD1 (6 bases). The ends were cut back, 6 bases at V and 0 bases at J, with 15 bases in the middle. Germline values: CDR1 ENHRY, CDR2 SYGVKD. CDR3 length: 15 residues.